One and the same sample provided the 6 T cell receptor beta chains below, sequenced in a study of blood T cell repertoires in COVID-19 (dated by TCRdb to about 2020). Receptor amplification or capture employed the immunoSEQ multiplex PCR assay. Not all clones reach the TCRdb copy of this immuneACCESS table, which keeps in-frame sequences only. Checked studies attribute under half of the gap to unresolved V genes and leave the rest unexplained. This sample gives about 85,000 clones in total; 70% to 85% of them show up just once. Of the sample, about 12% is held by the ten largest clones. The source material was peripheral blood. Receptors originate from a human donor in a cohort sampled during active COVID-19.

V usage is TRBV19 and J usage is TRBJ2-4; possible D gene TRBD2, 6 bases. Germline V gene lookup returns CDR1 LNHDA and CDR2 SQIVND (reference sequence). The CDR3 is made up of 15 amino acids. Trimming cost V 6 bases and J 4 bases, with 16 bases left between them. The CDR3 spells CASRTAGSSKNIQYF. The CDR3 DNA is TGTGCCAGTAGGACCGCGGGAAGCTCTAAAAACATTCAGTACTTC.

The count of this clone is one. The rearrangement links TRBV15 to TRBJ2-5, with TRBD1 identical over 12 bases. After removal of 4 bases from V and 5 bases from J, the junction contained 8 bases not matched to a gene. Germline V CDR1 and CDR2: LNHNV, YYDKDF (reference sequence). The CDR3 loop spans 16 amino acids. The CDR3 protein is CATSTPGQGARETQYF. Here the CDR3 DNA reads TGTGCCACCAGCACCCCGGGACAGGGGGCTCGGGAGACCCAGTACTTC.

This chain's CDR3 is CASSYRTGGGYEQYF. The CDR3 DNA reads TGTGCCAGCAGTTACCGGACAGGGGGCGGTTACGAGCAGTACTTC. The chain is built from TRBV6-5 and TRBJ2-7, with 11 bases fitting TRBD1. Germline V gene data show CDR1 as MNHEY and CDR2 as SVGAGI. The V segment lost 2 bases and the J segment 4 bases; nucleotides outside the gene matches: 4. The length of the CDR3 is 15 residues.

This chain connects TRBV5-5 to TRBJ1-5; possible D gene TRBD1, 5 bases. The CDR3 runs to 15 residues. Deletions cut 0 bases from V and 4 bases from J, with 11 bases between. Germline assignment: CDR1 SGHKS and CDR2 YYEKEE (reference sequence). The chain's CDR3 is CASSLAGVRNQPQHF. The CDR3 DNA reads TGTGCCAGCAGCTTGGCGGGGGTCCGGAATCAGCCCCAGCATTTT.

The chain carries TRBV19 and TRBJ2-2; TRBD1 might be the D (5 bases). V dropped 9 bases and J dropped 0 bases, with 14 bases sitting between them. Germline CDR1 and CDR2: LNHDA and SQIVND (reference sequence). The length of the CDR3 is 15 residues. CDR3 region: CASHSPGPNTGELFF. In DNA form, the CDR3 reads TGTGCCAGCCACAGCCCAGGGCCGAACACCGGGGAGCTGTTTTTT.

This chain links TRBV5-1 with TRBJ2-7; 8 bases are shared with TRBD1. V shed 4 bases and J 5 bases; nucleotides not matched to a gene: 11. In germline, CDR1 is SGHRS, CDR2 YFSETQ. The CDR3 loop spans 15 amino acids. The CDR3: CASSRQGAPENEQYF. The CDR3 DNA sequence: TGCGCCAGCAGCCGGCAGGGGGCACCCGAAAACGAGCAGTACTTC.